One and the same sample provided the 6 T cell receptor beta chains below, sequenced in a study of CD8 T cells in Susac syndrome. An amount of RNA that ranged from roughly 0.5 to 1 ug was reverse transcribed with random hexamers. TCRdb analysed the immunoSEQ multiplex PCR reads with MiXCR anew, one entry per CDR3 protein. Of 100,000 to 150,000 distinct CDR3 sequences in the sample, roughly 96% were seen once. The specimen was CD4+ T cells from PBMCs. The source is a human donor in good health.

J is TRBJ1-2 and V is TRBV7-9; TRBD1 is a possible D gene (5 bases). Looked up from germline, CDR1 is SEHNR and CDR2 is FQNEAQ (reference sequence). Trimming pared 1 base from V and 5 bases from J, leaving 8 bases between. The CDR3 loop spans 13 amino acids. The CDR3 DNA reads TGTGCCAGCAGCTTAGACGCAGGGTATGGCTACACCTTC. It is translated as CASSLDAGYGYTF.

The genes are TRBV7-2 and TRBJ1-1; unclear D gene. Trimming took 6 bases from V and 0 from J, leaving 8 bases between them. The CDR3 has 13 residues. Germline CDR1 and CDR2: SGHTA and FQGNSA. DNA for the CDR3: TGTGCCAGCAGTCGAAACATGAACACTGAAGCTTTCTTT. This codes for CASSRNMNTEAFF.

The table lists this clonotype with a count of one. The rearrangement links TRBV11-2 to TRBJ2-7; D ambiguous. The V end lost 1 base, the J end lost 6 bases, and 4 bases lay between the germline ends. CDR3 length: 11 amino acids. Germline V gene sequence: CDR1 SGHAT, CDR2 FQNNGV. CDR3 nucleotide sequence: TGTGCCAGCAGCTTAGTGGTCGAGCAGTACTTC. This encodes CASSLVVEQYF.

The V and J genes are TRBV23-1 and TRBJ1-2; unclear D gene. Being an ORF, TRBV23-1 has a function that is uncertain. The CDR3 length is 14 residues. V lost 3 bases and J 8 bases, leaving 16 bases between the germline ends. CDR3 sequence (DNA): TGCGCCAGCAGTCACGCCGGCGGGGAGAGCGGCTACACCTTC. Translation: CASSHAGGESGYTF.

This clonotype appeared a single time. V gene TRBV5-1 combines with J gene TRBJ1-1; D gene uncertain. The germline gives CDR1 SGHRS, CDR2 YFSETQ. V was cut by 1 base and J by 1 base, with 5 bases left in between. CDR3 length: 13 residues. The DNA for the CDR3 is TGCGCCAGCAGCTTGCCGGGGAACACTGAAGCTTTCTTT. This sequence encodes CASSLPGNTEAFF.

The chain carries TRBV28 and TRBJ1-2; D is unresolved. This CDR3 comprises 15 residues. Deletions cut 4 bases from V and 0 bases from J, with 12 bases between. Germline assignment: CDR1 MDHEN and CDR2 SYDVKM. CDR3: CASSSPSATNYGYTF. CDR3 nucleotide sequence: TGTGCCAGCAGTTCACCTTCCGCGACTAACTATGGCTACACCTTC.